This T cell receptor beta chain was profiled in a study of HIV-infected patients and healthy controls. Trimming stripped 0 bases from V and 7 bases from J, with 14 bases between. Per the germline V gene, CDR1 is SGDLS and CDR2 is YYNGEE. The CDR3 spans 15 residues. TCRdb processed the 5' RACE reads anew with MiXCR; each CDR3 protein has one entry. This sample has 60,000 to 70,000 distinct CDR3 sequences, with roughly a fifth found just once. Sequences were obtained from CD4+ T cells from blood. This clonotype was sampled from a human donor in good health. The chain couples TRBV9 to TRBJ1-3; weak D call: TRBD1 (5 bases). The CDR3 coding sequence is TGTGCCAGCAGCGTAGGGGAGAATTGGGGCAACACCATATATTTT. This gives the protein CASSVGENWGNTIYF.